The next 6 T cell receptor beta chains were all read from a single sample in a study of T-cell memory formation after mild COVID-19. One entry per CDR3 protein, called by TCRdb with MiXCR from the 5' RACE reads. The top ten clones hold approximately 25% of a sample with some 130,000 distinct CDR3 sequences, approximately 26% of them seen once. Sequencing was carried out using PBMCs or a T cell subset sorted from them (not recorded which). Receptors originate from an adult woman who had mild COVID-19 (a few samples of this study predate the infection). Cell type and time point are not known.

This clonotype was counted a few times. V usage is TRBV7-2 and J usage is TRBJ2-2; TRBD2 is a possible D gene (6 bases). This CDR3 comprises 14 residues. V lost 2 bases, J lost 7 bases, and 11 bases lay in between. Germline V CDR1 and CDR2: SGHTA, FQGNSA. The CDR3 bases are TGTGCCAGCAGCTTAACGGGAGTGGGCGGGGAGCTGTTTTTT. Translated: CASSLTGVGGELFF.

CDR3 region: CASSLAGEFNSPLHF. In DNA form, the CDR3 reads TGTGCCAGCAGCTTAGCCGGGGAGTTTAATTCACCCCTCCACTTT. This chain uses TRBV7-6 with TRBJ1-6; D remains ambiguous. The CDR3 is 15 amino acids. Germline V lookup: CDR1 SGHVS, CDR2 FNYEAQ. The V end was cut by 0 bases, the J end by 6 bases, with 9 bases between.

This sequence joins TRBV5-1 and TRBJ2-3; 15 bases fit TRBD2. Germline V CDR1 and CDR2: SGHRS, YFSETQ. This CDR3 has 17 amino acids. With V trimmed by 0 bases and J by 3 bases, 2 bases remained unmatched. CDR3 in DNA: TGCGCCAGCAGCTTGGATGGACTAGCGGGAGGGACAGATACGCAGTATTTT. It translates to CASSLDGLAGGTDTQYF. Based on the CDR3 plus reference TRBV5-1 and TRBJ2-3, the full variable domain is KAGVTQTPRYLIKTRGQQVTLSCSPISGHRSVSWYQQTPGQGLQFLFEYFSETQRNKGNFPGRFSGRQFSNSRSEMNVSTLELGDSALYLCASSLDGLAGGTDTQYFGPGTRLTVL.

The chain is built from TRBV11-2 and TRBJ2-7, with unresolved D. Between the trimmed V and J ends, which lost 2 bases and 2 bases, there was a span of 10 bases. CDR3 size: 14 residues. Germline CDR1 reads SGHAT; CDR2 reads FQNNGV. CDR3 DNA: TGTGCCAGCAGCTTATACAGTAACACCTACGAGCAGTACTTC. Translating gives CASSLYSNTYEQYF.

The chain carries TRBV27 and TRBJ2-2; TRBD2 is a possible D gene (5 bases). Germline values: CDR1 MNHEY, CDR2 SMNVEV (reference sequence). Trimming took off 6 bases at V and 4 bases at J, with 12 bases between the two ends. This CDR3 has 14 residues. The CDR3 is CASRMTGGTGELFF. The CDR3, as DNA: TGTGCCAGCAGGATGACCGGAGGCACCGGGGAGCTGTTTTTT.

The genes are TRBV7-9 and TRBJ2-2; no definite D call. The CDR3 totals 12 residues. V shed 6 bases and J shed 4 bases, with 6 bases lying between them. Germline CDR1 reads SEHNR; CDR2 reads FQNEAQ (reference sequence). CDR3 loop: CASRTSTGELFF. DNA of the CDR3: TGTGCCAGCAGAACCTCCACCGGGGAGCTGTTTTTT.